The clone carrying this T cell receptor (beta chain) was seen many times. As yet, its antigen is unknown. Quantitative 5'-RACE with molecular barcodes produced the TCR beta libraries. In TCRdb, the 5' RACE reads were re-called with MiXCR into one record per CDR3 protein. The sample has about 150,000 distinct CDR3 sequences; 40% to 50% are singletons. This record belongs to a study of CD8 T cells in ankylosing spondylitis. Whole-study results and caveats: CD8+ cells made up the disease-linked clones, which were relatively rare in peripheral blood.

The V gene end was trimmed by 3 bases and the J gene end by 2 bases; junction bases not matched to a gene: 13. CDR1 and CDR2 from the germline V gene are KGHSH and LQKENI. The CDR3 has 17 amino acids. The J gene is TRBJ2-7, the V gene TRBV18; 7 bases line up with TRBD1. The receptor was isolated from a male donor with ankylosing spondylitis. Sequencing was carried out using synovial fluid, either unsorted or a sorted T cell fraction (not recorded which). CDR3 DNA sequence: TGTGCCAGCTCACCGAAGATTCGGGACAGAAGAACCTACGAGCAGTACTTC. It specifies CASSPKIRDRRTYEQYF.